This T cell receptor beta chain was profiled in a study of human thymus T cells. The CDR3 has 17 amino acids. The table came from immunoSEQ multiplex PCR; TCRdb's copy has only in-frame clones and leaves some out. The sample has 70,000 to 75,000 clones; roughly 94% are singletons. The source of the thymus tissue was resections taken during corrective heart surgery. This chain links TRBV21-1 with TRBJ1-4; the table's TRBD1 call for D was not verified on the DNA. TRBV21-1 is a pseudogene locus. Sequenced input: thymus tissue. The sequence came from a girl in the first two years of life with a congenital heart defect but otherwise immunologically healthy. CDR3 amino acids: CASSKGVGGECNEKLFF. The DNA for the CDR3 is TGTGCCAGCAGCAAAGGAGTAGGGGGCGAATGTAATGAAAAACTGTTTTTT.